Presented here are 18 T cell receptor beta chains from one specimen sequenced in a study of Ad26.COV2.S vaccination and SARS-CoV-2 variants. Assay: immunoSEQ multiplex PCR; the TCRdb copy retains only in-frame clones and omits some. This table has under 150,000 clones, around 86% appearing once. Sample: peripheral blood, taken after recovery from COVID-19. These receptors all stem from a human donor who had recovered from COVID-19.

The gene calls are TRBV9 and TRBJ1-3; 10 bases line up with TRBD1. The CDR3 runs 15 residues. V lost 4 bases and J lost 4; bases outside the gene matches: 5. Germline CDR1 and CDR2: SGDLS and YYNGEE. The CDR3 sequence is CASSPATGGGNTIYF. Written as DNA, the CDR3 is TGTGCCAGCAGCCCCGCGACAGGGGGCGGAAACACCATATATTTT. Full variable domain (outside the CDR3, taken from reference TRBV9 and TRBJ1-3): DSGVTQTPKHLITATGQRVTLRCSPRSGDLSVYWYQQSLDQGLQFLIQYYNGEERAKGNILERFSAQQFPDLHSELNLSSLELGDSALYFCASSPATGGGNTIYFGEGSWLTVV.

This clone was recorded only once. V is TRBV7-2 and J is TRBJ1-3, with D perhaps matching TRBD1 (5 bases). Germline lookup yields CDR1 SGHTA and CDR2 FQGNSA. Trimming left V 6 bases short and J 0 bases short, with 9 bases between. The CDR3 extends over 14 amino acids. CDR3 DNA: TGTGCCAGCAGTCCCGGGACCTCTGGAAACACCATATATTTT. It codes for CASSPGTSGNTIYF.

Written as DNA, the CDR3 is TGTGCCAGCAGCTTGGACAGGGGAGATCAGCCCCAGCATTTT. Its translation is CASSLDRGDQPQHF. The rearrangement links TRBV5-8 to TRBJ1-5; TRBD1 matches 7 bases. Germline CDR1 reads SGHTS; CDR2 reads YDEGEE. The V segment lost 0 bases and the J segment 5 bases; nucleotides outside the gene matches: 2. The CDR3 runs to 14 residues.

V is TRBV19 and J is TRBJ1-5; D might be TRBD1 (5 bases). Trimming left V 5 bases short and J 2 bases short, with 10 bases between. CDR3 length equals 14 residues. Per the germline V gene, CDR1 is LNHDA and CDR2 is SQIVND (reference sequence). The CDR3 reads CASSSLGGNQPQHF. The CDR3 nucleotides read TGTGCCAGTAGTTCCTTGGGGGGCAATCAGCCCCAGCATTTT.

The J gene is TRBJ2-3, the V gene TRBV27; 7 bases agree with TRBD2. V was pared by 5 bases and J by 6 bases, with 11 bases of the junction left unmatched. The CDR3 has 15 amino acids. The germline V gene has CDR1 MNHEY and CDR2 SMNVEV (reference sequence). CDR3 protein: CASSIGGKTPDTQYF. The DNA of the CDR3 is TGTGCCAGCAGTATCGGGGGGAAGACGCCGGATACGCAGTATTTT.

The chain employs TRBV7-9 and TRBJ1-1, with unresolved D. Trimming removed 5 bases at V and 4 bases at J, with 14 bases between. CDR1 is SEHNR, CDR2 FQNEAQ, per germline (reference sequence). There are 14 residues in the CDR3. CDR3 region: CASSARVSPTEAFF. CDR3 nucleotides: TGTGCCAGCAGCGCTAGGGTTTCCCCCACTGAAGCTTTCTTT.

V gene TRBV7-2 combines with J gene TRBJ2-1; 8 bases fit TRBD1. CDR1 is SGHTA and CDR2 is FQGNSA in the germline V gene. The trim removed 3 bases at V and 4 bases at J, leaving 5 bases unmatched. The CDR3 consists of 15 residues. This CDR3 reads CASSFWQGAYNEQFF. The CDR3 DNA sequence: TGTGCCAGCAGCTTTTGGCAGGGGGCTTACAATGAGCAGTTCTTC. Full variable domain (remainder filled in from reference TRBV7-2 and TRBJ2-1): GAGVSQSPSNKVTEKGKDVELRCDPISGHTALYWYRQSLGQGLEFLIYFQGNSAPDKSGLPSDRFSAERTGGSVSTLTIQRTQQEDSAVYLCASSFWQGAYNEQFFGPGTRLTVL.

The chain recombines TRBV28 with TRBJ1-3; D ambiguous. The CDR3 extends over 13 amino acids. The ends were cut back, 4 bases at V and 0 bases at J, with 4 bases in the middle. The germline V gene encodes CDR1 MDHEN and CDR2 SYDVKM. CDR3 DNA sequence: TGTGCCAGCAGTTCCGGCTCTGGAAACACCATATATTTT. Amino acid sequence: CASSSGSGNTIYF.

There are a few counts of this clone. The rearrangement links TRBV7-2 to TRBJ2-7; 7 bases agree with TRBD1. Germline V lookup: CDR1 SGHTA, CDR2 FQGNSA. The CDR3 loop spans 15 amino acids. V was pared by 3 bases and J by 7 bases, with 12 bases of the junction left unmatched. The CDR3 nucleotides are TGTGCCAGCAGCTTCGTGTACAGGGGAGTTCGGGAGCAGTACTTC. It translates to CASSFVYRGVREQYF.

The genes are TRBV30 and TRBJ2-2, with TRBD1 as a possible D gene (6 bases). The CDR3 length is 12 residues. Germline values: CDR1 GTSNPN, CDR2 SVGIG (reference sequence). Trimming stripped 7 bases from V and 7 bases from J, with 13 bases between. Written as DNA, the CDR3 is TGTGCCTTGGTCAGGGGTGGCGGGGAGCTGTTTTTT. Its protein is CALVRGGGELFF.

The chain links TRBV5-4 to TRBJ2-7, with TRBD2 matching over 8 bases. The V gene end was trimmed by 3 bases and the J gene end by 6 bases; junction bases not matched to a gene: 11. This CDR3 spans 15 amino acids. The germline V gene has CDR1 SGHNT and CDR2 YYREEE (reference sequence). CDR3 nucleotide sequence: TGTGCCAGCAGCTATTATAGCGGGGTCGGGGGCGAGCAGTACTTC. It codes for CASSYYSGVGGEQYF. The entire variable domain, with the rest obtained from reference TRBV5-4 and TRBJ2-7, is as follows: ETGVTQSPTHLIKTRGQQVTLRCSSQSGHNTVSWYQQALGQGPQFIFQYYREEENGRGNFPPRFSGLQFPNYSSELNVNALELDDSALYLCASSYYSGVGGEQYFGPGTRLTVT.

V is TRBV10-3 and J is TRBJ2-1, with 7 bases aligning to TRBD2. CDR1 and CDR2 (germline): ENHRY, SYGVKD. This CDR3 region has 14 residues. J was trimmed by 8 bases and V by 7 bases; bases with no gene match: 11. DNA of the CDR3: TGTGCCATCACTGGGCAAGCGGGGTTCGATGAGCAGTTCTTC. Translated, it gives CAITGQAGFDEQFF.

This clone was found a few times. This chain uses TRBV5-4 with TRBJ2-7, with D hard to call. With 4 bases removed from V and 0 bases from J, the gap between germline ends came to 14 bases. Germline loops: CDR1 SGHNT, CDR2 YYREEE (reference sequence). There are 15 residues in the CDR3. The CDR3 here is CASSPSPSSSYEQYF. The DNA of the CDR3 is TGTGCCAGCAGCCCGTCGCCCTCGAGCTCCTACGAGCAGTACTTC.

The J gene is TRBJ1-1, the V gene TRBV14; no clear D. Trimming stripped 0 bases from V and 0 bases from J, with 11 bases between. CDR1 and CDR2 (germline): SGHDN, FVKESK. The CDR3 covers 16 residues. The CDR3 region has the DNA TGTGCCAGCAGCCAAGATCTTCGTGGGGTGAACACTGAAGCTTTCTTT. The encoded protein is CASSQDLRGVNTEAFF.

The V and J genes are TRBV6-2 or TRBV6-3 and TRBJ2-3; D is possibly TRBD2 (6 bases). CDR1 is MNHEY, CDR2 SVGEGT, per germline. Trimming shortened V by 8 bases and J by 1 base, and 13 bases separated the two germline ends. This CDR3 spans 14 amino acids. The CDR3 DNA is TGTGCCAGCGGCCGGGACTTAGGCACAGATACGCAGTATTTT. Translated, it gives CASGRDLGTDTQYF.

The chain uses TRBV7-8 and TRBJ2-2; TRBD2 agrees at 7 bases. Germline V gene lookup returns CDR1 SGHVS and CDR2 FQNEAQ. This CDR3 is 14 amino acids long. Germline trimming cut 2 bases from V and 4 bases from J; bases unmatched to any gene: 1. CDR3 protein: CASSLWTSTGELFF. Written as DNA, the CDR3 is TGTGCCAGCAGCTTATGGACTAGCACCGGGGAGCTGTTTTTT. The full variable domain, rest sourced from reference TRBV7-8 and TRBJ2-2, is GAGVSQSPRYKVAKRGQDVALRCDPISGHVSLFWYQQALGQGPEFLTYFQNEAQLDKSGLPSDRFFAERPEGSVSTLKIQRTQQEDSAVYLCASSLWTSTGELFFGEGSRLTVL.

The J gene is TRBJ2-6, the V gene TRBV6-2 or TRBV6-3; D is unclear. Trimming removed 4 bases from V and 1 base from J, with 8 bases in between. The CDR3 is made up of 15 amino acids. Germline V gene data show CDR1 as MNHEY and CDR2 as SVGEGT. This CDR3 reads CASSSLGSGANVLTF. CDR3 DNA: TGTGCCAGCAGTTCCCTGGGGTCTGGGGCCAACGTCCTGACTTTC.

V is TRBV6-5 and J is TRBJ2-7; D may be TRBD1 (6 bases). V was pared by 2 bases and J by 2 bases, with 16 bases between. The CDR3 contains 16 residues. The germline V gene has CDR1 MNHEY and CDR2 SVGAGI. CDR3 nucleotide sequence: TGTGCCAGCAGTTACCACAACCGTAGGGGGACCTACGAGCAGTACTTC. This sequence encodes CASSYHNRRGTYEQYF.